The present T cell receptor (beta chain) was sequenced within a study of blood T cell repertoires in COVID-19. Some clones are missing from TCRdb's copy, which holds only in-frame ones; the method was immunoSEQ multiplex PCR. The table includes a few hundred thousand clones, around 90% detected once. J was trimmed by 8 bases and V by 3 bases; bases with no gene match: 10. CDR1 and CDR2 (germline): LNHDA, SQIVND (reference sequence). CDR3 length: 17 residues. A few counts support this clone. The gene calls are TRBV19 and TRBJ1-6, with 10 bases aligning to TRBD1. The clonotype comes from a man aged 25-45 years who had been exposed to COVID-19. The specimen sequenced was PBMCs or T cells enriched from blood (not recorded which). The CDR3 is CASSIGGWTGGYSPLHF. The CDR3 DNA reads TGTGCCAGTAGTATCGGGGGATGGACAGGGGGATATTCACCCCTCCACTTT.